Presented here are 17 T cell receptor beta chains from one specimen sequenced in a study of cytomegalovirus exposure and HLA in healthy donors. PCR primers comprised 60 Vbeta and 13 Jbeta primers. The data were produced by immunoSEQ multiplex PCR, yet TCRdb's version contains in-frame clones alone and is incomplete. Of some 120,000 clones in the sample, roughly 80% were seen once. Material for sequencing was PBMCs. Every receptor here comes from a woman in her 40s in good health and CMV-seropositive.

This clone was detected a few times. This rearrangement joins TRBV28 to TRBJ1-1; 8 positions match TRBD1. Trimming took 3 bases from V and 1 from J; bases not matched to a gene: 10. Germline-derived CDR1 and CDR2 are MDHEN and SYDVKM. This CDR3 is 17 amino acids long. This CDR3 is CASSFPTGGRENTEAFF. CDR3 coding DNA: TGTGCCAGCAGTTTCCCCACAGGGGGTCGCGAGAACACTGAAGCTTTCTTT.

The chain recombines TRBV5-4 with TRBJ2-1; 12 nucleotides line up with TRBD2. This CDR3 has 16 residues. Looked up from germline, CDR1 is SGHNT and CDR2 is YYREEE (reference sequence). The V segment lost 5 bases and the J segment 6 bases; nucleotides outside the gene matches: 9. CDR3 region: CASRVRTSGNLNEQFF. In nucleotides, the CDR3 is TGTGCCAGCAGAGTACGGACTAGCGGGAACCTCAATGAGCAGTTCTTC.

The chain uses TRBV4-1 and TRBJ2-7, with 8 positions matching TRBD1. Trimming removed 0 bases from V and 7 bases from J; junction bases left unmatched: 11. The CDR3 has 16 amino acids. Per germline, CDR1 MGHRA and CDR2 YSYEKL. CDR3 sequence reads: CASSQDVGQGRCEQYF. DNA for the CDR3: TGCGCCAGCAGCCAAGACGTAGGACAGGGTAGGTGTGAGCAGTACTTC.

J is TRBJ2-1 and V is TRBV4-3; 10 positions agree with TRBD2. The germline gives CDR1 LGHNA, CDR2 YSLEER. The CDR3 is made up of 17 amino acids. J was trimmed by 4 bases and V by 1 base; bases with no gene match: 7. CDR3: CASSQGASGSSYNEQFF. DNA of the CDR3: TGCGCCAGCAGCCAAGGGGCTAGCGGGAGTAGTTACAATGAGCAGTTCTTC.

Concerning this clone itself: Other DNA sequences in the sample encode the same CDR3. V gene TRBV28 combines with J gene TRBJ1-1; D unclear. Germline V gives CDR1 MDHEN, CDR2 SYDVKM. The CDR3 spans 12 residues. Trimming shortened V by 2 bases and J by 2 bases, and 3 bases separated the two germline ends. DNA of the CDR3: TGTGCCAGCAGTTTACTAAACACTGAAGCTTTCTTT. It codes for CASSLLNTEAFF.

The chain joins TRBV27 to TRBJ2-3; 10 positions match TRBD1. J was trimmed by 5 bases and V by 7 bases; bases with no gene match: 9. CDR3 size: 15 residues. Germline V gives CDR1 MNHEY, CDR2 SMNVEV (reference sequence). CDR3 sequence: CASNRRTGGRDTQYF. The DNA for the CDR3 is TGTGCCAGCAACCGGAGGACAGGGGGTAGAGATACGCAGTATTTT.

The V and J genes are TRBV28 and TRBJ1-4, with D unclear. The CDR3 spans 17 residues. Deletions cut 6 bases from V and 5 bases from J, with 22 bases between. The germline V gene has CDR1 MDHEN and CDR2 SYDVKM. The CDR3 nucleotides are TGTGCCAGCAGCACCCCGATTCGCGCGGGGTCGAATGAAAAACTGTTTTTT. It is translated as CASSTPIRAGSNEKLFF.

This chain joins TRBV11-1 and TRBJ2-1, with D possibly being TRBD2 (6 bases). V lost 0 bases to trimming and J lost 4 bases, with 10 bases between them. The germline CDR1 and CDR2 sequences are SGHAT and FQDESV (reference sequence). CDR3 length: 15 residues. CDR3 in DNA: TGTGCCAGCAGCTTAGCGGGGGGACTTTACAATGAGCAGTTCTTC. As protein: CASSLAGGLYNEQFF.

This sequence joins TRBV19 and TRBJ2-5; maybe TRBD2 (5 bases). The CDR3 runs to 13 residues. CDR1 is LNHDA, CDR2 SQIVND, per germline (reference sequence). V dropped 1 base and J dropped 9 bases, with 12 bases sitting between them. CDR3 loop: CASSIADRGAQYF. The CDR3 DNA sequence: TGTGCCAGTAGTATAGCGGACCGGGGTGCCCAGTACTTC.

The chain couples TRBV2 to TRBJ1-5; TRBD1 matches at 8 bases. The junction had 13 bases not matched to a gene; V was cut back by 8 bases and J by 7 bases. The CDR3 spans 15 residues. Germline V lookup: CDR1 SNHLY, CDR2 FYNNEI. The CDR3 loop is CASAKGQVGIQPQHF. In DNA form, the CDR3 reads TGTGCCAGCGCCAAGGGACAGGTCGGGATCCAGCCCCAGCATTTT.

The chain has TRBV5-1 and TRBJ1-1; the match to TRBD1 covers 8 bases. In germline, CDR1 is SGHRS, CDR2 YFSETQ. The J segment lost 0 bases and the V segment lost 7 bases, leaving 2 bases of the junction unmatched. CDR3 size: 13 residues. CDR3 nucleotides: TGCGCCAGCCACAGGGGGATGAACACTGAAGCTTTCTTT. Translated, it gives CASHRGMNTEAFF.

The V gene is TRBV18, the J gene TRBJ1-1, with 8 positions matching TRBD1. In germline, CDR1 is KGHSH, CDR2 LQKENI. The V segment lost 3 bases and the J segment 3 bases; nucleotides outside the gene matches: 6. The CDR3 runs to 15 residues. The CDR3 spells CASSPIGQGDTEAFF. The CDR3, as DNA: TGTGCCAGCTCACCGATAGGACAGGGAGACACTGAAGCTTTCTTT.

The chain links TRBV6-1 to TRBJ1-5; tentative D call: TRBD1 (6 bases). V lost 5 bases and J 5 bases, leaving 7 bases between the germline ends. There are 12 residues in the CDR3. CDR1 and CDR2 from the germline V gene are MNHNS and SASEGT. The CDR3 loop reads CASSSGDQPQHF. CDR3 coding DNA: TGTGCCAGCAGTTCAGGGGATCAGCCCCAGCATTTT.

The chain links TRBV30 to TRBJ1-3, with a possible D match to TRBD1 (5 bases). Trimming left V 0 bases short and J 4 bases short, with 16 bases between. Per the germline V gene, CDR1 is GTSNPN and CDR2 is SVGIG (reference sequence). The CDR3 consists of 16 residues. The chain's CDR3 is CAWSVSGGTSGNTIYF. DNA of the CDR3: TGTGCCTGGAGTGTCTCTGGAGGGACTTCAGGAAACACCATATATTTT.

The V call is TRBV19, the J call TRBJ2-1; 8 positions agree with TRBD2. Germline CDR1 LNHDA, CDR2 SQIVND (reference sequence). Trimming removed 7 bases from V and 4 bases from J; junction bases left unmatched: 15. CDR3 length: 17 amino acids. CDR3 in amino acids: CASNGGTGGLGYNEQFF. The DNA of the CDR3 is TGTGCCAGTAATGGGGGGACGGGGGGGCTGGGGTACAATGAGCAGTTCTTC.

V usage is TRBV7-9 and J usage is TRBJ1-1; 7 bases are a match to TRBD1. Germline V gene lookup returns CDR1 SEHNR and CDR2 FQNEAQ (reference sequence). J gave up 1 base and V 5 bases, and 4 bases lay outside the gene matches. The CDR3 has 14 residues. The CDR3: CASSPRQGNTEAFF. The CDR3 region has the DNA TGTGCCAGCAGCCCAAGACAGGGGAACACTGAAGCTTTCTTT.

The chain carries TRBV27 and TRBJ1-5, with D uncertain. V was trimmed by 5 bases and J by 2 bases, leaving 13 bases between them. This CDR3 region has 15 residues. Germline CDR1 reads MNHEY; CDR2 reads SMNVEV (reference sequence). Here the CDR3 reads CASSQRVGRNQPQHF. For the CDR3, the DNA is TGTGCCAGCAGTCAGAGGGTCGGACGCAATCAGCCCCAGCATTTT.